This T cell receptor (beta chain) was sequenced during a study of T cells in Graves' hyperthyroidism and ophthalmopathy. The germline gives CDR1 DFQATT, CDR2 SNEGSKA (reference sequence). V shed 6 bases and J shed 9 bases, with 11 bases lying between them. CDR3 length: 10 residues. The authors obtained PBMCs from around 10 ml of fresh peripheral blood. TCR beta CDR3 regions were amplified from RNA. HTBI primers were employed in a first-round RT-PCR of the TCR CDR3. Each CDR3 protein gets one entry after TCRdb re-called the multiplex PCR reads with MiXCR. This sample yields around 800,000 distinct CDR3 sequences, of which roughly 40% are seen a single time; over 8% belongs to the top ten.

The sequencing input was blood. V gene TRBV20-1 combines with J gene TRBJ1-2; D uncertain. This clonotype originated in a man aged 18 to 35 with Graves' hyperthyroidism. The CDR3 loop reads CSADRESYTF. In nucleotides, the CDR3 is TGCAGTGCGGACCGAGAGAGCTACACCTTC.